This T cell receptor (beta chain) was recovered during a study of cytomegalovirus exposure and HLA in healthy donors. PCR amplification relied on 60 Vbeta primers (plus 13 Jbeta primers). The protocol was immunoSEQ multiplex PCR, while the TCRdb copy is restricted to in-frame clones and leaves out a portion. Among about 140,000 clones listed, approximately 82% were seen once. Trimming shortened V by 0 bases and J by 0 bases, and 9 bases separated the two germline ends. The germline V gene has CDR1 MNHEY and CDR2 SVGAGI. The CDR3 runs 15 residues. The sequence derives from a young man in good health and CMV-seropositive. Input material: PBMCs. The chain joins TRBV6-5 to TRBJ2-7; D gene unclear. The CDR3 DNA sequence: TGTGCCAGCAGTTACTCGTTTAAGAGCTCCTACGAGCAGTACTTC. This encodes CASSYSFKSSYEQYF.